This T cell receptor beta chain was identified in a study of blood T cell repertoires in COVID-19. Per germline, CDR1 MGHRA and CDR2 YSYEKL. The CDR3 consists of 15 residues. V was pared by 0 bases and J by 7 bases, with 13 bases between. Original analysis: Nucleated cell counts were estimated from reference gene primer amplification. Repertoires were generated with immunoSEQ multiplex PCR, while TCRdb's copy carries only in-frame clones and drops some. The V and J calls and clone size are taken from that table; D and trimming were inferred from the DNA. Of more than 150,000 clones detected, 84% appear once; the ten largest clones hold 13% to 15%.

This receptor was obtained from a young man with active or convalescent COVID-19. This chain joins TRBV4-1 and TRBJ1-3, with D perhaps matching TRBD1 (5 bases). Sequencing was done on a sample of peripheral blood. CDR3 sequence (DNA): TGCGCCAGCAGCCAAGATCCAGGGCCGCAGAACACCATATATTTT. Residues: CASSQDPGPQNTIYF.